The 24 T cell receptor beta chains below were found in one sample sequenced in a study of CD8+ T cells in alopecia areata. TCR sequencing used cDNA made by reverse transcription of extracted RNA. The repertoire was sequenced with immunoSEQ multiplex PCR; TCRdb's copy has only in-frame clones and lacks some. The sample has about 150,000 clones; 45% to 65% are singletons. This sample's treatment: oral pan-JAK inhibitor, 5-10 mg twice daily. This sample comprised CD8+ T cells sorted from blood, obtained at week 4, from a patient treated with tofacitinib. These receptors all come from a human donor with alopecia areata.

This clone has more than one count but fewer than ten. V usage is TRBV12-5 and J usage is TRBJ1-5; TRBD1 is a possible D gene (6 bases). The germline gives CDR1 LGHNT, CDR2 FRNRAP. With 7 bases removed from V and 0 bases from J, the gap between germline ends came to 19 bases. This CDR3 is built from 17 residues. CDR3 DNA sequence: TGTGCTAGTGCCCCCGTCGGGGGGCTGGCTAGCAATCAGCCCCAGCATTTT. This encodes CASAPVGGLASNQPQHF.

The chain has TRBV4-1 and TRBJ1-2; D is ambiguous. CDR3 length: 14 amino acids. Trimming pared 0 bases from V and 8 bases from J, leaving 13 bases between. Germline V gene sequence: CDR1 MGHRA, CDR2 YSYEKL. The CDR3 nucleotides are TGCGCCAGCAGCCAAGACCGGGCCCCCGGGGGCTACACCTTC. Translation: CASSQDRAPGGYTF.

The J gene is TRBJ1-1, the V gene TRBV29-1; D not certain. From germline, CDR1 is SQVTM and CDR2 ANQGSEA. This CDR3 contains 12 residues. V lost 8 bases and J lost 0, with 10 bases in between. This CDR3 reads CSCLSLNTEAFF. CDR3 DNA sequence: TGCAGCTGCCTGTCATTGAACACTGAAGCTTTCTTT. Together with reference TRBV29-1 and TRBJ1-1, the CDR3 gives the full variable domain: SAVISQKPSRDICQRGTSLTIQCQVDSQVTMMFWYRQQPGQSLTLIATANQGSEATYESGFVIDKFPISRPNLTFSTLTVSNMSPEDSSIYLCSCLSLNTEAFFGQGTRLTVV.

The rearrangement joins TRBV7-2 to TRBJ1-2, with D uncertain. The germline V gene encodes CDR1 SGHTA and CDR2 FQGNSA. The V gene lost 5 bases and the J gene lost 7 bases, with 8 bases spanning the gap. This CDR3 comprises 11 residues. The CDR3 sequence is CASSTDAGYTF. CDR3 sequence (DNA): TGTGCCAGCAGCACGGACGCTGGCTACACCTTC.

The gene calls are TRBV19 and TRBJ1-6; the match to TRBD1 covers 9 bases. V was clipped by 5 bases and J by 9 bases; unmatched bases: 2. The CDR3 spans 13 residues. Looked up from germline, CDR1 is LNHDA and CDR2 is SQIVND (reference sequence). The CDR3 sequence: CASSSTGGSPLHF. CDR3 nucleotides: TGTGCCAGTAGTTCGACAGGGGGTTCACCCCTCCACTTT.

V is TRBV30 and J is TRBJ2-7; no firm D call. CDR3 length equals 12 residues. V was cut by 4 bases and J by 6 bases, with 13 bases left in between. Germline V gene sequence: CDR1 GTSNPN, CDR2 SVGIG (reference sequence). CDR3 nucleotide sequence: TGTGCCTGGAACCTTTTACGTAGCGAGCAGTACTTC. It yields the protein CAWNLLRSEQYF. The full variable domain, completed using reference TRBV30 and TRBJ2-7, is SQTIHQWPATLVQPVGSPLSLECTVEGTSNPNLYWYRQAAGRGLQLLFYSVGIGQISSEVPQNLSASRPQDRQFILSSKKLLLSDSGFYLCAWNLLRSEQYFGPGTRLTVT.

This clone was seen more than once but under ten times. The sample carries other DNA sequences with the same CDR3. V is TRBV7-8 and J is TRBJ2-5, with 8 nucleotides matching TRBD1. The CDR3 has 13 residues. Germline V gene lookup returns CDR1 SGHVS and CDR2 FQNEAQ. V gave up 1 base and J gave up 5 bases; unmatched junction bases: 0. The CDR3 bases are TGTGCCAGCAGCTTAGACAGGGGGGAGACCCAGTACTTC. Translated, it gives CASSLDRGETQYF.

This clone was counted a few times. The chain couples TRBV10-2 to TRBJ2-2; tentatively, D is TRBD2 (6 bases). CDR3 size: 14 residues. V was pared by 9 bases and J by 3 bases, with 14 bases between. Germline lookup yields CDR1 WSHSY and CDR2 SAAADI. This chain's CDR3 is CASKELAHTGELFF. In nucleotides, the CDR3 is TGCGCCAGTAAAGAACTAGCTCACACCGGGGAGCTGTTTTTT.

This clone occurred a few times. This sample also contains other DNA sequences that code for the same CDR3. The chain carries TRBV13 and TRBJ1-6; no firm D call. Germline CDR1 PRHDT, CDR2 FYEKMQ (reference sequence). CDR3 length: 15 residues. Trimming left V 3 bases short and J 0 bases short, with 6 bases between. CDR3 DNA: TGTGCCAGCAGCTTTGGGAGCTCCTATAATTCACCCCTCCACTTT. It is translated as CASSFGSSYNSPLHF.

Regarding this clone: The junction differs from germline at one of its ends, possibly a read error. The DNA of the CDR3 is TGTGCCAGCAGTCGCGACCAGGAGACCCAGTACTTC. This sequence encodes CASSRDQETQYF. The chain carries TRBV7-9 and TRBJ2-5; D is unclear. Germline loops: CDR1 SEHNR, CDR2 FQNEAQ (reference sequence). The CDR3 runs 12 residues. Filled out from reference TRBV7-9 and TRBJ2-5, the complete variable domain reads DTGVSQNPRHKITKRGQNVTFRCDPISEHNRLYWYRQTLGQGPEFLTYFQNEAQLEKSRLLSDRFSAERPKGSFSTLEIQRTEQGDSAMYLCASSRDQETQYFGPGTRLLVL.

The chain couples TRBV6-5 to TRBJ1-2; 9 bases line up with TRBD1. The CDR3 runs to 14 residues. Looked up from germline, CDR1 is MNHEY and CDR2 is SVGAGI. V dropped 7 bases and J dropped 6; count of bases not matched to a gene: 9. The CDR3 bases are TGTGCCAGCACCGATCCCGGGACAGGGAATGGCTACACCTTC. Amino acids: CASTDPGTGNGYTF.

This clone was detected a few times. This chain links TRBV7-9 with TRBJ1-5; TRBD1 agrees at 9 bases. The V segment lost 1 base and the J segment 2 bases; nucleotides outside the gene matches: 3. Per germline, CDR1 SEHNR and CDR2 FQNEAQ (reference sequence). CDR3 length: 16 amino acids. Here the CDR3 reads CASSLGWDRGNQPQHF. The CDR3 coding sequence is TGTGCCAGCAGCTTAGGGTGGGACAGGGGCAATCAGCCCCAGCATTTT.

The V and J genes are TRBV30 and TRBJ2-1, with no clear D. This CDR3 spans 13 amino acids. Per germline, CDR1 GTSNPN and CDR2 SVGIG (reference sequence). V was shortened by 5 bases and J by 3 bases, with 11 bases between the two germline ends. CDR3 amino acids: CAWGLLGYNEQFF. CDR3 nucleotide sequence: TGTGCCTGGGGGCTTCTGGGCTACAATGAGCAGTTCTTC.

The genes are TRBV9 and TRBJ2-7, with D maybe TRBD1 (5 bases). The V gene lost 0 bases and the J gene lost 5 bases, with 15 bases spanning the gap. CDR1 SGDLS and CDR2 YYNGEE come from the germline V gene. CDR3 length equals 15 residues. The DNA of the CDR3 is TGTGCCAGCAGCGTAGGGGTAGGGGTTGCGCACGAGCAGTACTTC. Translated, it gives CASSVGVGVAHEQYF. The variable domain in full, completed from reference TRBV9 and TRBJ2-7, reads DSGVTQTPKHLITATGQRVTLRCSPRSGDLSVYWYQQSLDQGLQFLIQYYNGEERAKGNILERFSAQQFPDLHSELNLSSLELGDSALYFCASSVGVGVAHEQYFGPGTRLTVT.

The count of this clone is one. The genes are TRBV4-1 and TRBJ1-1; D ambiguous. The CDR3 totals 13 residues. Germline assignment: CDR1 MGHRA and CDR2 YSYEKL. The ends were cut back, 1 base at V and 0 bases at J, with 3 bases in the middle. The CDR3 protein is CASSQVLNTEAFF. CDR3 DNA: TGCGCCAGCAGCCAAGTATTGAACACTGAAGCTTTCTTT.

This clone was detected a few times. V is TRBV7-2 and J is TRBJ2-3; a weak D match, TRBD2 (7 bases). V lost 8 bases to trimming and J lost 2 bases, with 14 bases between them. From germline, CDR1 is SGHTA and CDR2 FQGNSA. This CDR3 comprises 14 residues. The CDR3 bases are TGTGCCAGCTCCGCGGGGGCCTTCACAGATACGCAGTATTTT. Its translation: CASSAGAFTDTQYF. The entire variable domain, with the rest obtained from reference TRBV7-2 and TRBJ2-3, is as follows: GAGVSQSPSNKVTEKGKDVELRCDPISGHTALYWYRQSLGQGLEFLIYFQGNSAPDKSGLPSDRFSAERTGGSVSTLTIQRTQQEDSAVYLCASSAGAFTDTQYFGPGTRLTVL.

This rearrangement joins TRBV9 to TRBJ2-7; D is unclear. Trimming shortened V by 4 bases and J by 0 bases, and 11 bases separated the two germline ends. This CDR3 spans 14 amino acids. Per the germline V gene, CDR1 is SGDLS and CDR2 is YYNGEE. CDR3 loop: CASSQGSSSYEQYF. CDR3 DNA sequence: TGTGCCAGCAGCCAAGGATCCTCCTCCTACGAGCAGTACTTC.

This rearrangement joins TRBV27 to TRBJ1-1; no reliable D call. V lost 2 bases, J lost 0 bases, and 4 bases lay in between. CDR3 length: 13 amino acids. Germline lookup yields CDR1 MNHEY and CDR2 SMNVEV (reference sequence). Here the CDR3 reads CASSLILNTEAFF. CDR3 in DNA: TGTGCCAGCAGTTTAATTTTGAACACTGAAGCTTTCTTT.

This chain connects TRBV6-6 to TRBJ2-3, with 8 bases identical to TRBD2. V was pared by 6 bases and J by 2 bases, with 10 bases of the junction left unmatched. The CDR3 spans 16 residues. Germline lookup yields CDR1 MNHNY and CDR2 SVGAGI (reference sequence). The CDR3 region has the DNA TGTGCCAGCAGAATAGTGCGGGGGGAACTCACAGATACGCAGTATTTT. Translating gives CASRIVRGELTDTQYF.

The chain is built from TRBV7-8 and TRBJ2-4; 9 bases are shared with TRBD1. The V gene end was trimmed by 4 bases and the J gene end by 8 bases; junction bases not matched to a gene: 6. The germline gives CDR1 SGHVS, CDR2 FQNEAQ. The CDR3 is 14 residues long. The CDR3 reads CASSSRDREDIQYF. In DNA form, the CDR3 reads TGTGCCAGCAGCTCCAGGGACAGGGAGGACATTCAGTACTTC.

The V and J genes are TRBV10-2 and TRBJ1-5; D perhaps matches TRBD1 (5 bases). This CDR3 has 13 amino acids. V lost 10 bases and J 8 bases, leaving 18 bases between the germline ends. CDR1 WSHSY and CDR2 SAAADI come from the germline V gene. This CDR3 reads CATTGGVYEPQHF. The CDR3 DNA reads TGCGCCACTACGGGAGGGGTGTATGAGCCCCAGCATTTT.

The sample holds a few counts of this clone. The J gene is TRBJ1-5, the V gene TRBV2; D not resolved. From germline, CDR1 is SNHLY and CDR2 FYNNEI. The CDR3 length is 13 residues. Between the trimmed V and J ends, which lost 4 bases and 0 bases, there was a span of 4 bases. The CDR3 nucleotides are TGTGCCAGCAGTGTGGGTAGCAATCAGCCCCAGCATTTT. Translating it yields CASSVGSNQPQHF. Based on the CDR3 plus reference TRBV2 and TRBJ1-5, the full variable domain is EPEVTQTPSHQVTQMGQEVILRCVPISNHLYFYWYRQILGQKVEFLVSFYNNEISEKSEIFDDQFSVERPDGSNFTLKIRSTKLEDSAMYFCASSVGSNQPQHFGDGTRLSIL.

This clone came up a few times. The chain recombines TRBV30 with TRBJ2-1; TRBD1 or TRBD2 may be the D gene (5 bases each). CDR3 length: 16 residues. Germline V CDR1 and CDR2: GTSNPN, SVGIG (reference sequence). The ends were cut back, 4 bases at V and 8 bases at J, with 24 bases in the middle. CDR3 sequence (DNA): TGTGCCTGGACCATCTTGAACCGGGACCCAATGGATGAGCAGTTCTTC. Amino acid sequence: CAWTILNRDPMDEQFF.

The rearrangement uses TRBV4-3 and TRBJ2-1, with a tentative D call TRBD2 (6 bases). This CDR3 comprises 16 residues. Looked up from germline, CDR1 is LGHNA and CDR2 is YSLEER. V shed 3 bases and J shed 9 bases, with 21 bases lying between them. The CDR3 reads CASSHPTGGGSLEQFF. The CDR3 DNA is TGCGCCAGCAGCCATCCCACGGGCGGAGGGAGCCTTGAGCAGTTCTTC.